What follows are 5 T cell receptor beta chains derived from one specimen sequenced in a study of spatial heterogeneity in lung cancer. Study conclusions and caveats: Tumors with more nonsynonymous mutations had more expanded intratumoral alpha and beta TCRs.

Regarding time point: sample taken at primary tumor resection. No cognate antigen is known for these TCRs. TCRdb analysed the 5' RACE reads with MiXCR anew, one entry per CDR3 protein. The table shows about 7,400 distinct CDR3 sequences, with 14% to 15% occurring only once. Sequenced here: lung tumor tissue, sampled at surgery. Every receptor here comes from a female donor with early-stage non-small cell lung cancer.

Sample share makes this clonotype medium-sized (0.01 to 0.1%). The library was designed around alpha chains, so this beta chain is a stray read whose abundance carries little weight. V is TRBV19 and J is TRBJ2-2, with D unclear. Trimming took 3 bases from V and 2 from J, leaving 7 bases between them. This CDR3 is built from 14 residues. In germline, CDR1 is LNHDA, CDR2 SQIVND (reference sequence). CDR3 DNA: TGTGCCAGTAGTATTTTTAGCAACACCGGGGAGCTGTTTTTT. Its protein is CASSIFSNTGELFF.

This clonotype was counted at least ten times. For a library built for alpha chains, this beta chain is a stray read; little rests on its size. V is TRBV10-3 and J is TRBJ1-3; D gene uncertain. This CDR3 has 16 residues. Germline assignment: CDR1 ENHRY and CDR2 SYGVKD. V shed 6 bases and J shed 0 bases, with 15 bases lying between them. CDR3 sequence (DNA): TGTGCCATCAGCCACTCCGACGGGAGCTCTGGAAACACCATATATTTT. It yields the protein CAISHSDGSSGNTIYF.

This clonotype was detected ten times or more. Within a library made for alpha chains, this beta chain is off target, and its count is uninformative. V and J are TRBV20-1 and TRBJ2-5; TRBD2 agrees at 8 bases. The germline V gene has CDR1 DFQATT and CDR2 SNEGSKA (reference sequence). Unmatched junction bases numbered 4, after V lost 3 bases and J lost 1 base. The CDR3 extends over 14 amino acids. The CDR3 DNA follows: TGCAGTGCTAGTTCTGCGGGGGGCCAAGAGACCCAGTACTTC. This codes for CSASSAGGQETQYF.

By sample fraction, this clonotype is medium-sized. This beta chain came through as a stray read in a library set up for alpha chains, and its size says little. This chain joins TRBV5-6 and TRBJ2-5; D is undetermined. Germline lookup yields CDR1 SGHDT and CDR2 YYEEEE. This CDR3 is built from 13 residues. V was shortened by 4 bases and J by 3 bases, with 10 bases between the two germline ends. CDR3 sequence: CASSPFNKETQYF. CDR3 DNA: TGTGCCAGCAGCCCCTTCAATAAAGAGACCCAGTACTTC.

This clonotype came up many times. This beta chain is an unintended read in a library built for alpha chains; its size means little. DNA of the CDR3: TGTGCCAGCAGTCGGGACGGGCATGGCTACACCTTC. Translating gives CASSRDGHGYTF. V is TRBV28 and J is TRBJ1-2, with a tentative D call TRBD1 (5 bases). V gave up 5 bases and J gave up 6 bases, with 10 bases separating them. CDR3 size: 12 residues. The V gene's germline CDR1 is MDHEN and CDR2 SYDVKM.